A single sample gave rise to the 2 T cell receptor beta chains below, sequenced in a study of T cells in Graves' hyperthyroidism and ophthalmopathy. TCR beta CDR3 regions were amplified from RNA. Researchers ran a first-round RT-PCR on the TCR CDR3 using the HTBI primer set. TCRdb used MiXCR to reprocess the multiplex PCR reads, holding one entry per CDR3 protein. This table has some 770,000 distinct CDR3 sequences, 16% appearing once. What was sequenced was blood. These receptor sequences come from a man aged 18 to 30 with Graves' hyperthyroidism.

This clonotype has at least ten counts. The chain employs TRBV12-3 or TRBV12-4 and TRBJ2-3; TRBD2 matches at 11 bases. With V trimmed by 5 bases and J by 0 bases, 7 bases remained unmatched. The CDR3 totals 17 residues. The CDR3 DNA is TGTGCCAGCAGTCCACGGACTAGCGGGCTTAGCACAGATACGCAGTATTTT. It translates to CASSPRTSGLSTDTQYF.

This clonotype was counted many times. The rearrangement links TRBV6-9 to TRBJ2-1; 8 nucleotides line up with TRBD2. V lost 2 bases to trimming and J lost 4 bases; unmatched junction nucleotides: 1. The CDR3 is made up of 14 amino acids. CDR1 MNHGY and CDR2 SVAAGI come from the germline V gene. The CDR3 here is CASSYLAGYNEQFF. For the CDR3, the DNA is TGTGCCAGCAGTTATCTAGCGGGTTACAATGAGCAGTTCTTC.